The 3 T cell receptor beta chains below come from one sample, sequenced in a study of T cell responses to AZD1222 COVID-19 vaccine. Here immunoSEQ multiplex PCR was the method, and the copy in TCRdb shows in-frame clones only, minus some. Counted here are approximately 160,000 clones, approximately 90% occurring once; the ten biggest clones make up about 2.8%. Sequences were derived from peripheral blood, sampled on day 0 of AZD1222 vaccination. The receptors originated from an adult in good health.

J is TRBJ2-7 and V is TRBV20-1; D not certain. Trimming removed 0 bases from V and 6 bases from J, with 6 bases in between. Germline V gene data show CDR1 as DFQATT and CDR2 as SNEGSKA (reference sequence). The CDR3 totals 11 residues. The CDR3, as DNA: TGCAGTGCTAGAGATGCCGCCGAGCAGTACTTC. It encodes CSARDAAEQYF.

The V call is TRBV7-9, the J call TRBJ2-5; D may correspond to TRBD1 or TRBD2 (5 bases each). Trimming left V 5 bases short and J 5 bases short, with 15 bases between. The CDR3 consists of 14 residues. CDR1 is SEHNR, CDR2 FQNEAQ, per germline (reference sequence). The CDR3 DNA reads TGTGCCAGCAGCAAAGGGACGGAGGAGGAGACCCAGTACTTC. It yields the protein CASSKGTEEETQYF.

The chain has TRBV4-2 and TRBJ2-7; 7 nucleotides align to TRBD2. Germline V gene lookup returns CDR1 LGHNA and CDR2 YNFKEQ. The V and J ends lost 3 bases and 0 bases, in that order; junction bases with no gene match: 8. The CDR3 length is 16 residues. The CDR3 sequence: CASSQGPAGSSYEQYF. The CDR3 DNA is TGTGCCAGCAGCCAGGGCCCAGCGGGGTCCTCCTACGAGCAGTACTTC.